Listed here are 22 T cell receptor beta chains from one sample, sequenced in a study of beta chain features in type 1 diabetes. General study results and limits: There was a moderate but significant shortening of TCRB CDR3s in all four CD4+ subsets of Type 1 diabetes patients.

These receptors are not linked to any known antigen. Expressed TCRB transcripts were sequenced, since all the RNA that had been isolated was reverse transcribed. Measured with immunoSEQ multiplex PCR; TCRdb has only the in-frame clones, and not every one. In the table there are under 300,000 clones, about a tenth of which are singletons. The sample comprised naive CD4+ T cells from blood. The receptors stem from a man aged 30-40 years with type 1 diabetes.

This clone was detected a few times. The chain is built from TRBV7-3 and TRBJ2-1; tentatively, D is TRBD1 (5 bases). The CDR3 has 16 residues. Germline CDR1 reads SGHTA; CDR2 reads FQGTGA. Trimming left V 0 bases short and J 0 bases short, with 9 bases between. The CDR3 loop is CASSLTGASSYNEQFF. For the CDR3, the DNA is TGTGCCAGCAGCTTAACAGGGGCAAGCTCCTACAATGAGCAGTTCTTC.

The gene calls are TRBV29-1 and TRBJ1-1; D may be TRBD1 (6 bases). Trimming took 7 bases from V and 2 from J, leaving 14 bases between them. The CDR3 length is 13 residues. Germline CDR1 is SQVTM and CDR2 is ANQGSEA. The CDR3 DNA follows: TGCAGCGCCACCCGGGACACAAACACTGAAGCTTTCTTT. Protein sequence: CSATRDTNTEAFF.

The chain employs TRBV4-2 and TRBJ2-4, with 10 bases that match TRBD1. The CDR3 covers 18 residues. CDR1 is LGHNA and CDR2 is YNFKEQ in the germline V gene. After removal of 1 base from V and 2 bases from J, the junction contained 8 bases not matched to a gene. The CDR3 DNA reads TGTGCCAGCAGCCAAGGCCGGGACAGGGGAGTGTCCAAAAACATTCAGTACTTC. Its translation is CASSQGRDRGVSKNIQYF.

In its sample, this clone was seen a few times. The V and J genes are TRBV20-1 and TRBJ2-1; 10 bases match TRBD1. V shed 6 bases and J 16 bases; nucleotides not matched to a gene: 9. The germline V gene has CDR1 DFQATT and CDR2 SNEGSKA (reference sequence). The CDR3 runs 11 residues. CDR3 sequence: CSAKVRDRGFF. Written as DNA, the CDR3 is TGCAGTGCGAAAGTCAGGGACAGGGGATTCTTC.

The chain carries TRBV29-1 and TRBJ2-5, with 8 bases identical to TRBD2. This CDR3 comprises 16 residues. The V and J ends lost 4 bases and 7 bases, in that order; junction bases with no gene match: 17. Germline lookup yields CDR1 SQVTM and CDR2 ANQGSEA. CDR3 region: CSVGGRGRTAGATQYF. CDR3 DNA sequence: TGCAGCGTTGGGGGCCGGGGTCGGACAGCGGGGGCGACCCAGTACTTC. Filled out from reference TRBV29-1 and TRBJ2-5, the complete variable domain reads SAVISQKPSRDICQRGTSLTIQCQVDSQVTMMFWYRQQPGQSLTLIATANQGSEATYESGFVIDKFPISRPNLTFSTLTVSNMSPEDSSIYLCSVGGRGRTAGATQYFGPGTRLLVL.

V usage is TRBV29-1 and J usage is TRBJ1-2; a possible D gene is TRBD1 (5 bases). Germline CDR1 and CDR2: SQVTM and ANQGSEA. This CDR3 region has 13 residues. The V gene lost 2 bases and the J gene lost 1 base, with 8 bases spanning the gap. The CDR3 sequence: CSVELRGNYGYTF. In nucleotides, the CDR3 is TGCAGCGTTGAATTAAGGGGTAACTATGGCTACACCTTC.

The rearrangement joins TRBV7-2 to TRBJ1-1; TRBD1 might be the D (6 bases). The CDR3 covers 14 residues. Germline V gene sequence: CDR1 SGHTA, CDR2 FQGNSA. Trimming shortened V by 5 bases and J by 7 bases, and 17 bases separated the two germline ends. CDR3 sequence reads: CASSPQQGLHEAFF. The CDR3 DNA is TGTGCCAGCAGCCCCCAACAGGGACTACATGAAGCTTTCTTT.

The table lists this clone with a few counts. This chain uses TRBV9 with TRBJ2-1, with 8 bases aligning to TRBD1. CDR1 SGDLS and CDR2 YYNGEE come from the germline V gene. V dropped 4 bases and J dropped 8; count of bases not matched to a gene: 14. The CDR3 is 16 residues long. In DNA form, the CDR3 reads TGTGCCAGCAGCATCTCCGGGACAGGCCCGTTCGATGAGCAGTTCTTC. Protein product: CASSISGTGPFDEQFF. Drawing the rest from reference TRBV9 and TRBJ2-1, the complete variable domain is DSGVTQTPKHLITATGQRVTLRCSPRSGDLSVYWYQQSLDQGLQFLIQYYNGEERAKGNILERFSAQQFPDLHSELNLSSLELGDSALYFCASSISGTGPFDEQFFGPGTRLTVL.

The chain recombines TRBV6-5 with TRBJ1-3; D uncertain. Germline CDR1 MNHEY, CDR2 SVGAGI. Deletions cut 5 bases from V and 1 base from J, with 6 bases between. This CDR3 contains 13 residues. CDR3 amino acids: CASSGRSGNTIYF. The CDR3 nucleotides read TGTGCCAGCAGTGGGAGATCTGGAAACACCATATATTTT.

The CDR3, as DNA: TGCGCCAGCAGCCAAGTCCAGGGTTACGAGCAGTACTTC. This translates into CASSQVQGYEQYF. V gene TRBV4-1 combines with J gene TRBJ2-7, with D perhaps matching TRBD1 (5 bases). Between the trimmed V and J ends, which lost 1 base and 4 bases, there was a span of 8 bases. This CDR3 is built from 13 residues. Germline assignment: CDR1 MGHRA and CDR2 YSYEKL.

V usage is TRBV7-3 and J usage is TRBJ2-3; unclear D gene. Germline V gives CDR1 SGHTA, CDR2 FQGTGA. The CDR3 runs 13 residues. The V and J ends lost 4 bases and 2 bases respectively, with 7 bases between them. The CDR3 sequence: CASSSRFTDTQYF. CDR3 DNA sequence: TGTGCCAGCAGCTCCAGATTCACAGATACGCAGTATTTT.

This clone has just a few counts. The V call is TRBV21-1, the J call TRBJ2-3; the table's D call, TRBD2, was not checked against the DNA. TRBV21-1 is labeled a pseudogene. The CDR3 has 14 amino acids. The CDR3 sequence is CASSRYCGTDTQYF. The CDR3 nucleotides read TGTGCCAGCAGCCGGTACTGCGGCACAGATACGCAGTATTTT.

This chain uses TRBV4-2 with TRBJ2-4, with TRBD1 as a possible D gene (6 bases). The CDR3 totals 15 residues. Germline CDR1 and CDR2: LGHNA and YNFKEQ. V was cut by 6 bases and J by 4 bases, with 16 bases left in between. The chain's CDR3 is CASSHLKGDKNIQYF. CDR3 sequence (DNA): TGTGCCAGCAGTCACCTTAAGGGGGATAAAAACATTCAGTACTTC.

This rearrangement joins TRBV9 to TRBJ2-3; 13 bases match TRBD2. Germline loops: CDR1 SGDLS, CDR2 YYNGEE. The J segment lost 3 bases and the V segment lost 3 bases, leaving 4 bases of the junction unmatched. The CDR3 runs 16 residues. DNA of the CDR3: TGTGCCAGCAGCGCGGGACTAGCGGGGACTACAGATACGCAGTATTTT. This sequence encodes CASSAGLAGTTDTQYF. The entire variable domain, with the rest obtained from reference TRBV9 and TRBJ2-3, is as follows: DSGVTQTPKHLITATGQRVTLRCSPRSGDLSVYWYQQSLDQGLQFLIQYYNGEERAKGNILERFSAQQFPDLHSELNLSSLELGDSALYFCASSAGLAGTTDTQYFGPGTRLTVL.

This chain links TRBV2 with TRBJ1-2; D is unresolved. The germline V and J ends were trimmed by 9 bases and 4 bases, with 12 bases remaining between them. CDR1 is SNHLY and CDR2 is FYNNEI in the germline V gene. The length of the CDR3 is 12 residues. CDR3 DNA: TGTGCCAGTAGATTTGAGGGCTATGGCTACACCTTC. Translation: CASRFEGYGYTF.

This clone was detected a few times. The chain carries TRBV2 and TRBJ1-5, with TRBD1 as a possible D gene (6 bases). Deletions cut 3 bases from V and 4 bases from J, with 10 bases between. This CDR3 region has 14 residues. Germline V gives CDR1 SNHLY, CDR2 FYNNEI. CDR3 sequence: CASSDRTVNQPQHF. The CDR3 region has the DNA TGTGCCAGCAGTGACAGGACAGTAAATCAGCCCCAGCATTTT.

This clone was detected a few times. V and J are TRBV30 and TRBJ1-4; TRBD1 aligns across 7 bases. Looked up from germline, CDR1 is GTSNPN and CDR2 is SVGIG (reference sequence). There are 14 residues in the CDR3. The junction had 6 bases not matched to a gene; V was cut back by 3 bases and J by 5 bases. The CDR3 nucleotides read TGTGCCTGGAGCGTTGGACAGGACAATGAAAAACTGTTTTTT. This sequence encodes CAWSVGQDNEKLFF.

J is TRBJ1-1 and V is TRBV5-1; D not certain. The CDR3 is 14 amino acids. V was trimmed by 0 bases and J by 1 base, leaving 7 bases between them. In germline, CDR1 is SGHRS, CDR2 YFSETQ. The CDR3 reads CASSLVAGNTEAFF. The CDR3, as DNA: TGCGCCAGCAGCTTGGTGGCGGGGAACACTGAAGCTTTCTTT.

The V and J genes are TRBV5-1 and TRBJ2-1; no definite D call. This CDR3 spans 14 amino acids. The germline CDR1 and CDR2 sequences are SGHRS and YFSETQ. The V end was cut by 3 bases, the J end by 4 bases, with 11 bases between. The CDR3 spells CASSSEPSYNEQFF. CDR3 bases: TGCGCCAGCAGCTCGGAGCCTTCATACAATGAGCAGTTCTTC. The full variable domain, in which reference TRBV5-1 and TRBJ2-1 provide the parts outside the CDR3, is KAGVTQTPRYLIKTRGQQVTLSCSPISGHRSVSWYQQTPGQGLQFLFEYFSETQRNKGNFPGRFSGRQFSNSRSEMNVSTLELGDSALYLCASSSEPSYNEQFFGPGTRLTVL.

In this sample, this clone turned up a few times. This rearrangement joins TRBV5-8 to TRBJ2-5; no clear D gene. V lost 4 bases to trimming and J lost 4 bases, with 5 bases between them. CDR1 SGHTS and CDR2 YDEGEE come from the germline V gene. The CDR3 extends over 11 amino acids. CDR3 sequence reads: CASSPRETQYF. The CDR3 nucleotides are TGTGCCAGCAGCCCTCGAGAGACCCAGTACTTC.

In its sample, this clone was seen a few times. The chain joins TRBV10-3 to TRBJ2-1; D is uncertain. CDR3 size: 14 residues. V lost 6 bases, J lost 0 bases, and 9 bases lay in between. In germline, CDR1 is ENHRY, CDR2 SYGVKD. The CDR3 nucleotides are TGTGCCATCAGGGTTTCCAGCTCCTACAATGAGCAGTTCTTC. Amino acids: CAIRVSSSYNEQFF.

This chain links TRBV4-3 with TRBJ2-2; tentative D call: TRBD1 (5 bases). The V gene lost 3 bases and the J gene lost 4 bases, with 12 bases spanning the gap. This CDR3 has 15 residues. The germline gives CDR1 LGHNA, CDR2 YSLEER. The chain's CDR3 is CASSQQTVGTGELFF. For the CDR3, the DNA is TGCGCCAGCAGCCAGCAGACAGTTGGCACCGGGGAGCTGTTTTTT.